This entry describes one TCR beta chain. This CDR3 is built from 15 residues. Trimming took 2 bases from V and 5 from J; bases not matched to a gene: 8. Germline-derived CDR1 and CDR2 are MNHEY and SVGAGI. The sample belongs to a study of identical twins. Via MiXCR, TCRdb re-called the 5' RACE reads, giving one row per CDR3 protein. The top ten clones hold about 2% of a sample with around 670,000 distinct CDR3 sequences, 5.5% to 6.5% of them seen once. Sequenced input: naive T cells sorted from blood. This clonotype was obtained from a man aged 18 to 30 in good health. The gene calls are TRBV6-5 and TRBJ2-5; the match to TRBD2 covers 7 bases. The CDR3 nucleotides are TGTGCCAGCAGTTACCGCTGGGGAGGGGAGGAGACCCAGTACTTC. It specifies CASSYRWGGEETQYF.